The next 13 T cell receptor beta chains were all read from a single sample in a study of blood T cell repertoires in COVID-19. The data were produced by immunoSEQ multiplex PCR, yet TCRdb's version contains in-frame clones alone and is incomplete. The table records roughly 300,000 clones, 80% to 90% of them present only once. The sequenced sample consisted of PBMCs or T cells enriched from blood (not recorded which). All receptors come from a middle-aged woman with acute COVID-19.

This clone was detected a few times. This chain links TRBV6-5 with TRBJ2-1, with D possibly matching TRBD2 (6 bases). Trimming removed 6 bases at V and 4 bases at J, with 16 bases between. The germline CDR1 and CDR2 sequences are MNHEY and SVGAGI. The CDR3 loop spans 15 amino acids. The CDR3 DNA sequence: TGTGCCAGCAGAGTTCTAGCGAGAGCATACAATGAGCAGTTCTTC. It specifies CASRVLARAYNEQFF.

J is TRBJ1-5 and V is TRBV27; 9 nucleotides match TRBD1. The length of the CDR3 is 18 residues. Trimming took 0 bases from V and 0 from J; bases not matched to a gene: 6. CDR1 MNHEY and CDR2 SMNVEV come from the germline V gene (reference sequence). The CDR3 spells CASSLSRSGQGSNQPQHF. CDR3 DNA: TGTGCCAGCAGTTTATCTCGGTCGGGACAGGGTAGCAATCAGCCCCAGCATTTT.

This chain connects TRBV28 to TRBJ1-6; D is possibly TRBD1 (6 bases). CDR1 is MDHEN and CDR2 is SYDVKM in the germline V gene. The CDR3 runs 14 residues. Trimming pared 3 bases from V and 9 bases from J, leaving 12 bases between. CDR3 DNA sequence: TGTGCCAGCAGTTTTCGGGGGGCAGGTTCACCCCTCCACTTT. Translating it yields CASSFRGAGSPLHF.

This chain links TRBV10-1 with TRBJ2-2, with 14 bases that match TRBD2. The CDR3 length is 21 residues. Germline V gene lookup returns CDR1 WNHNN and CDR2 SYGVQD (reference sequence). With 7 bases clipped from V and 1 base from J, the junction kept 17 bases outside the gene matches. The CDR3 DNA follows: TGCGCCAGCACCCTGCCAGCGGGACTAGCGGGGGCGCTCATGAACACCGGGGAGCTGTTTTTT. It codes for CASTLPAGLAGALMNTGELFF.

The CDR3 DNA sequence: TGTGCCAGCAGCGGGACAGGGAAAGTAGGTGGTTATGGCTACACCTTC. This encodes CASSGTGKVGGYGYTF. The chain couples TRBV7-2 to TRBJ1-2, with 9 nucleotides matching TRBD1. Germline V lookup: CDR1 SGHTA, CDR2 FQGNSA. This CDR3 has 16 residues. J gave up 5 bases and V 5 bases, and 12 bases lay outside the gene matches.

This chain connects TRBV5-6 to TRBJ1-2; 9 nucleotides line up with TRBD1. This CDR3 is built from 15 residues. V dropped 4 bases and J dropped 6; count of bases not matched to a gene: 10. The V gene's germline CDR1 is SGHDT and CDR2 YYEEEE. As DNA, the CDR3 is TGTGCCAGCAGCCTAAACAGGGGGCGGCGGCATGGCTACACCTTC. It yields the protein CASSLNRGRRHGYTF.

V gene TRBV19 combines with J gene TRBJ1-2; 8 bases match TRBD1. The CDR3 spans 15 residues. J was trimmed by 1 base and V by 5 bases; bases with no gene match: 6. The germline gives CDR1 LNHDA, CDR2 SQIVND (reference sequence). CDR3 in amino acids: CASSPRTGYNYGYTF. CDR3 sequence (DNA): TGTGCCAGTAGTCCAAGGACAGGGTATAACTATGGCTACACCTTC.

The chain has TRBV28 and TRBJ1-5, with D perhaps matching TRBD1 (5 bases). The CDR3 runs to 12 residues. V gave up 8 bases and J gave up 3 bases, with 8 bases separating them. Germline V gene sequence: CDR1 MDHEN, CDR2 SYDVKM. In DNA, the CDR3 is TGTGCCAGCGGCAGGGCCAATCAGCCCCAGCATTTT. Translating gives CASGRANQPQHF.

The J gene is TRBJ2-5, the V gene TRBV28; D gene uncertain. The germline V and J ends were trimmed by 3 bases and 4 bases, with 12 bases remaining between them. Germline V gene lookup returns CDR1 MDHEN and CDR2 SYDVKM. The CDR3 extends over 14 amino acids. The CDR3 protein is CASSFLRSRETQYF. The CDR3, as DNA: TGTGCCAGCAGTTTTCTGAGGTCCCGAGAGACCCAGTACTTC.

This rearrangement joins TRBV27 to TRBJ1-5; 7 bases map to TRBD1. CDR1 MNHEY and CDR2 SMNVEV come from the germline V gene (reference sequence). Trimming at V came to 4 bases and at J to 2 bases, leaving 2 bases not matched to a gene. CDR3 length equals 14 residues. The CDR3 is CASSSGQGNQPQHF. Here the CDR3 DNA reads TGTGCCAGCAGTTCCGGACAGGGCAATCAGCCCCAGCATTTT.

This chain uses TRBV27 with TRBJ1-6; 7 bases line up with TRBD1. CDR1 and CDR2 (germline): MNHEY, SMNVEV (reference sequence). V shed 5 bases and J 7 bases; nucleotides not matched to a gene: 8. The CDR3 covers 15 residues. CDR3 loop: CASSPKGAKNSPLHF. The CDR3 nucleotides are TGTGCCAGCAGTCCGAAGGGGGCTAAGAATTCACCCCTCCACTTT.

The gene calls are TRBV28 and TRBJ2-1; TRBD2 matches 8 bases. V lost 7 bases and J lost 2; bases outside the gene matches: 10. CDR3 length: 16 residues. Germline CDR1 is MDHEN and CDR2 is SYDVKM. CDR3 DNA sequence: TGTGCCAGCAACGGACTAGCCGGGAGTACCTACAATGAGCAGTTCTTC. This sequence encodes CASNGLAGSTYNEQFF.

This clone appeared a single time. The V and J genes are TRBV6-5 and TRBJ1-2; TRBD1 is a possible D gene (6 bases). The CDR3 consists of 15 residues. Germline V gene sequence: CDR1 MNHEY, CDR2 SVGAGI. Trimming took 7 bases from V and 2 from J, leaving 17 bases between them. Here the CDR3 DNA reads TGTGCCAGCATTCAGGGGCGGCGGGAGAACTATGGCTACACCTTC. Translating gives CASIQGRRENYGYTF.